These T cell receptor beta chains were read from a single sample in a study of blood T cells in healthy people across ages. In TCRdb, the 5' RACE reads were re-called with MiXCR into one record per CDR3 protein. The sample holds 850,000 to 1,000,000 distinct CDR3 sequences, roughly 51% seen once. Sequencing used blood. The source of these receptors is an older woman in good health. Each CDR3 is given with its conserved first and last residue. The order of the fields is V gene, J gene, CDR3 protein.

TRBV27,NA,CASRLDRTSYEQYF
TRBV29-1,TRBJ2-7,CSAGGGLHEQYF
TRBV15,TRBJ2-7,CATSRDLGYEQYF
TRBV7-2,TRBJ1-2,CASSLFIGYGYTF
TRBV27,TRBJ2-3,CASRNLGTDTQYF
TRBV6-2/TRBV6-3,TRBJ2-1,CASSSQGSGRASEQFF
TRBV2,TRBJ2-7,CASSRTSGILQPSYEQYF
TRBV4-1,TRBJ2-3,CASSQDLFGTSGRKADTQYF
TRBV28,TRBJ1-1,CASSLLSRMRVTEAFF
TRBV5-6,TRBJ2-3,CASSLFAGRFSTDTQYF
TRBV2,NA,CASSEHPGSNEQYF
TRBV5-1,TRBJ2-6,CASSSPQGTGSGANVLTF
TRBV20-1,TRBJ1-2,CSARYLFSGYTF
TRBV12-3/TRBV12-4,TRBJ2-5,CASSSSGSGETQYF
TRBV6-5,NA,CASSYVAGSETQYF
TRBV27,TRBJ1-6,CASSLIQGLELHF
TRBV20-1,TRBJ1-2,CSAPLTLSKGYTF
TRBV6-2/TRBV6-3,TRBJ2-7,CASSYGTHEQYF
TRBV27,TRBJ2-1,CASSWGMGNEQFF
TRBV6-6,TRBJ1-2,CASSSGSQVGGYTF
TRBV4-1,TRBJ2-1,CASSQEREVNNEQFF
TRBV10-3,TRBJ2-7,CASRSTDTLYEQYF
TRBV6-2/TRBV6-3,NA,CASSNWAGRTETQYF
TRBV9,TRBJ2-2,CASSVGHDPNTGELFF
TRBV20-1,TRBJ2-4,CSARPGVAKNIQYF